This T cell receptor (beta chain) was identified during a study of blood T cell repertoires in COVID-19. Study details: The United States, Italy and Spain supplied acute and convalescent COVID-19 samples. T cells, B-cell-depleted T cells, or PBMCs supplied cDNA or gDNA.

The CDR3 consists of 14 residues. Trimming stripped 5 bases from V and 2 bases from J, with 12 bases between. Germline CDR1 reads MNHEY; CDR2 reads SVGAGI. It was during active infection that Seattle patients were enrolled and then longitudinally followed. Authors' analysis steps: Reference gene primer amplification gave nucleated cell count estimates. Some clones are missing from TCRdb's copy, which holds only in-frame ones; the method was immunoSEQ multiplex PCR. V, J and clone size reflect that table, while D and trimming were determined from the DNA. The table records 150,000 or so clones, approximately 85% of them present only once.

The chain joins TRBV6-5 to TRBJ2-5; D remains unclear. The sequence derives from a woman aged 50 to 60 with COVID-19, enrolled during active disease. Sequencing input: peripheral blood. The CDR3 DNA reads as TGTGCCAGCAGTACCCCTCTAGAGCAAGAGACCCAGTACTTC. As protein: CASSTPLEQETQYF.